The 31 T cell receptor beta chains below were found in one sample sequenced in a study of T cells in tuberculosis. Data came from immunoSEQ multiplex PCR; TCRdb stores just in-frame clones and leaves some out. The table lists about 20,000 clones, more than 80% of them singletons. Sequencing input: PBMCs. These receptors came from a donor aged 10-29 years with latent tuberculosis or without tuberculosis infection.

The CDR3 loop is CASSPRGLNTEAFF. In nucleotides, the CDR3 is TGTGCCAGCAGCCCGCGGGGGTTGAACACTGAAGCTTTCTTT. The chain couples TRBV13 to TRBJ1-1; a weak D match, TRBD1 (5 bases). The CDR3 is 14 residues long. Trimming took 5 bases from V and 0 from J, leaving 10 bases between them. Looked up from germline, CDR1 is PRHDT and CDR2 is FYEKMQ (reference sequence). The full variable domain, its missing parts supplied by reference TRBV13 and TRBJ1-1, is AAGVIQSPRHLIKEKRETATLKCYPIPRHDTVYWYQQGPGQDPQFLISFYEKMQSDKGSIPDRFSAQQFSDYHSELNMSSLELGDSALYFCASSPRGLNTEAFFGQGTRLTVV.

CDR3 in DNA: TGTGCCAGCTCACCTCGCACGGGTGTTGAAGCTTTCTTT. Protein: CASSPRTGVEAFF. The chain is built from TRBV18 and TRBJ1-1, with unresolved D. Trimming took 3 bases from V and 7 from J, leaving 12 bases between them. Per the germline V gene, CDR1 is KGHSH and CDR2 is LQKENI. This CDR3 is built from 13 residues.

The chain couples TRBV7-2 to TRBJ1-1, with 10 bases aligning to TRBD1. The CDR3 contains 16 residues. From germline, CDR1 is SGHTA and CDR2 FQGNSA. V trimming: 1 base; J trimming: 5 bases; junction bases outside the gene matches: 7. The CDR3 DNA sequence: TGTGCCAGCAGCTTAGGACAGGGGGCTCCAGAGACTGAAGCTTTCTTT. Amino acids: CASSLGQGAPETEAFF.

This chain uses TRBV6-5 with TRBJ2-4, with 9 bases identical to TRBD1. Germline CDR1 and CDR2: MNHEY and SVGAGI. The ends lost 8 bases at V and 9 bases at J; junction bases unmatched: 8. This CDR3 is 13 amino acids long. The CDR3 DNA sequence: TGTGCCAGCTCAATACAGGGGGCTGGCATTCAGTACTTC. This encodes CASSIQGAGIQYF.

The CDR3 region has the DNA TGTGCCTGGAGACCGGGGGGCGTTAACAATGAGCAGTTCTTC. The encoded protein is CAWRPGGVNNEQFF. The chain recombines TRBV30 with TRBJ2-1, with a possible D match to TRBD2 (7 bases). Germline values: CDR1 GTSNPN, CDR2 SVGIG (reference sequence). V was shortened by 3 bases and J by 5 bases, with 14 bases between the two germline ends. The length of the CDR3 is 14 residues.

The chain has TRBV28 and TRBJ1-5; D perhaps matches TRBD1 (6 bases). Germline V CDR1 and CDR2: MDHEN, SYDVKM. This CDR3 contains 15 residues. V lost 4 bases and J 2 bases, leaving 12 bases between the germline ends. Here the CDR3 reads CASSSDRTRNQPQHF. The CDR3 DNA follows: TGTGCCAGCAGTTCCGACAGGACCCGCAATCAGCCCCAGCATTTT. Full variable domain (remainder filled in from reference TRBV28 and TRBJ1-5): DVKVTQSSRYLVKRTGEKVFLECVQDMDHENMFWYRQDPGLGLRLIYFSYDVKMKEKGDIPEGYSVSREKKERFSLILESASTNQTSMYLCASSSDRTRNQPQHFGDGTRLSIL.

The chain employs TRBV7-6 and TRBJ2-5, with 7 bases matching TRBD1. The CDR3 sequence is 11 residues long. The J segment lost 11 bases and the V segment lost 5 bases, leaving 5 bases of the junction unmatched. Germline V gives CDR1 SGHVS, CDR2 FNYEAQ. In DNA form, the CDR3 reads TGTGCCAGCAGCCCCGACAGGGCGCAGTACTTC. Encoded protein: CASSPDRAQYF.

The J gene is TRBJ2-3, the V gene TRBV19; 9 nucleotides agree with TRBD1. V lost 3 bases to trimming and J lost 4 bases; unmatched junction nucleotides: 11. CDR1 and CDR2 from the germline V gene are LNHDA and SQIVND (reference sequence). The CDR3 is 17 residues long. In DNA form, the CDR3 reads TGTGCCAGTAGTATCGGGACGGGACAGGGTGGCCCAGATACGCAGTATTTT. Residues: CASSIGTGQGGPDTQYF. The whole variable domain, filled in from reference TRBV19 and TRBJ2-3, reads DGGITQSPKYLFRKEGQNVTLSCEQNLNHDAMYWYRQDPGQGLRLIYYSQIVNDFQKGDIAEGYSVSREKKESFPLTVTSAQKNPTAFYLCASSIGTGQGGPDTQYFGPGTRLTVL.

The chain has TRBV7-2 and TRBJ1-6; 7 bases match TRBD1. The J segment lost 14 bases and the V segment lost 3 bases, leaving 7 bases of the junction unmatched. The CDR3 totals 13 residues. CDR1 is SGHTA and CDR2 is FQGNSA in the germline V gene. This CDR3 is CASSFDRDRTLHF. CDR3 in DNA: TGTGCCAGCAGCTTCGACAGGGACCGCACCCTCCACTTT. Based on the CDR3 plus reference TRBV7-2 and TRBJ1-6, the full variable domain is GAGVSQSPSNKVTEKGKDVELRCDPISGHTALYWYRQSLGQGLEFLIYFQGNSAPDKSGLPSDRFSAERTGGSVSTLTIQRTQQEDSAVYLCASSFDRDRTLHFGNGTRLTVT.

This clone was observed once. The chain carries TRBV4-1 and TRBJ1-2; D is unclear. V dropped 0 bases and J dropped 5 bases, with 16 bases sitting between them. The length of the CDR3 is 16 residues. Germline V gives CDR1 MGHRA, CDR2 YSYEKL. The CDR3 spells CASSQEALPGFYGYTF. The DNA of the CDR3 is TGCGCCAGCAGCCAAGAGGCTCTACCGGGATTTTATGGCTACACCTTC.

The V gene is TRBV6-1, the J gene TRBJ1-1, with a weak D call TRBD1 (5 bases). The germline V and J ends were trimmed by 10 bases and 2 bases, with 20 bases remaining between them. The CDR3 covers 15 residues. In germline, CDR1 is MNHNS, CDR2 SASEGT. CDR3 in DNA: TGTGCCACCAAGACAGACGGGAGATTTAACACTGAAGCTTTCTTT. The encoded protein is CATKTDGRFNTEAFF.

The rearrangement joins TRBV30 to TRBJ1-6; possible D gene TRBD1, 5 bases. Trimming took 5 bases from V and 8 from J, leaving 13 bases between them. This CDR3 is 13 amino acids long. Germline lookup yields CDR1 GTSNPN and CDR2 SVGIG (reference sequence). Here the CDR3 reads CAWAETAYSPLHF. As DNA, the CDR3 is TGTGCCTGGGCCGAGACAGCTTATTCACCCCTCCACTTT.

The rearrangement joins TRBV19 to TRBJ2-5; maybe TRBD1 (6 bases). Germline V gene sequence: CDR1 LNHDA, CDR2 SQIVND (reference sequence). The CDR3 totals 15 residues. V was cut by 6 bases and J by 9 bases, with 23 bases left in between. The chain's CDR3 is CASSPLSGGLQPQYF. CDR3 in DNA: TGTGCCAGTAGCCCCCTTTCTGGGGGCCTACAACCCCAGTACTTC.

The chain links TRBV29-1 to TRBJ1-1; TRBD1 aligns across 7 bases. V gave up 6 bases and J gave up 0 bases; unmatched junction bases: 4. The length of the CDR3 is 13 residues. Germline CDR1 is SQVTM and CDR2 is ANQGSEA. CDR3 sequence: CSVGDSLNTEAFF. CDR3 in DNA: TGCAGCGTCGGGGACAGCCTGAACACTGAAGCTTTCTTT.

The rearrangement links TRBV20-1 to TRBJ1-1; D is unresolved. Trimming took 7 bases from V and 1 from J, leaving 7 bases between them. The CDR3 consists of 11 residues. Germline loops: CDR1 DFQATT, CDR2 SNEGSKA (reference sequence). CDR3 loop: CSVRANTEAFF. The CDR3 DNA reads as TGCAGTGTGAGGGCGAACACTGAAGCTTTCTTT.

CDR3 region: CASSLGHPANYGYTF. The CDR3 bases are TGTGCCAGCAGCCTAGGACACCCAGCTAACTATGGCTACACCTTC. The genes are TRBV7-8 and TRBJ1-2, with D perhaps matching TRBD1 (5 bases). The CDR3 is made up of 15 amino acids. Germline V gene sequence: CDR1 SGHVS, CDR2 FQNEAQ. Trimming stripped 5 bases from V and 0 bases from J, with 13 bases between.

The J gene is TRBJ1-2, the V gene TRBV19; D remains ambiguous. This CDR3 has 16 residues. CDR1 LNHDA and CDR2 SQIVND come from the germline V gene (reference sequence). The V end was cut by 6 bases, the J end by 1 base, with 18 bases between. In DNA, the CDR3 is TGTGCCAGTAGCAAACCCGGGGATCTAATTAACTATGGCTACACCTTC. It yields the protein CASSKPGDLINYGYTF.

The J gene is TRBJ1-6, the V gene TRBV18, with D possibly TRBD1 on 5 matching bases. Germline-derived CDR1 and CDR2 are KGHSH and LQKENI. The CDR3 is 16 residues long. V was pared by 3 bases and J by 2 bases, with 11 bases between. CDR3 nucleotide sequence: TGTGCCAGCTCACCTCCGGGACTTCCCTATAATTCACCCCTCCACTTT. Its translation is CASSPPGLPYNSPLHF.

The chain combines TRBV6-1 with TRBJ1-2, with TRBD1 matching over 7 bases. With 7 bases clipped from V and 2 bases from J, the junction kept 7 bases outside the gene matches. The length of the CDR3 is 14 residues. Germline CDR1 reads MNHNS; CDR2 reads SASEGT. CDR3 sequence reads: CASTLGTANYGYTF. CDR3 DNA: TGTGCCAGCACCTTGGGGACAGCCAACTATGGCTACACCTTC.

This clone occurred once. The J gene is TRBJ2-3, the V gene TRBV11-1; 13 nucleotides line up with TRBD2. The CDR3 totals 15 residues. J gave up 6 bases and V 5 bases, and 5 bases lay outside the gene matches. Germline-derived CDR1 and CDR2 are SGHAT and FQDESV (reference sequence). CDR3: CASSPGLAGRDTQYF. The CDR3 nucleotides are TGTGCCAGCAGCCCGGGACTAGCGGGGAGGGATACGCAGTATTTT.

The rearrangement links TRBV28 to TRBJ1-5; TRBD1 matches at 7 bases. This CDR3 has 15 amino acids. V lost 5 bases and J lost 3; bases outside the gene matches: 7. Germline-derived CDR1 and CDR2 are MDHEN and SYDVKM. The CDR3 sequence is CASSTTGMPNQPQHF. CDR3 sequence (DNA): TGTGCCAGCAGTACGACAGGGATGCCCAATCAGCCCCAGCATTTT.

This chain connects TRBV6-4 to TRBJ2-3, with 9 nucleotides matching TRBD1. Germline V lookup: CDR1 MRHNA, CDR2 SNTAGT. This CDR3 is built from 15 residues. The V gene end was trimmed by 3 bases and the J gene end by 0 bases; junction bases not matched to a gene: 1. CDR3: CASSEGTGSTDTQYF. The CDR3 DNA follows: TGTGCCAGCAGTGAAGGGACAGGGAGCACAGATACGCAGTATTTT.

V usage is TRBV30 and J usage is TRBJ1-3; TRBD1 is a possible D gene (6 bases). Germline V gene sequence: CDR1 GTSNPN, CDR2 SVGIG (reference sequence). The V gene lost 4 bases and the J gene lost 0 bases, with 10 bases spanning the gap. This CDR3 has 14 amino acids. This CDR3 reads CAWKRDISGNTIYF. The CDR3 coding sequence is TGTGCCTGGAAAAGGGACATCTCTGGAAACACCATATATTTT.

V and J are TRBV25-1 and TRBJ2-7, with TRBD1 identical over 8 bases. The CDR3 spans 17 residues. CDR1 and CDR2 from the germline V gene are MGHDK and SYGVNS. The ends lost 4 bases at V and 0 bases at J; junction bases unmatched: 11. As DNA, the CDR3 is TGTGCCAGCAGTGGTGGGAACCTCGACAGGGGCTCCTACGAGCAGTACTTC. Translating it yields CASSGGNLDRGSYEQYF.

CDR3 coding DNA: TGTGCCAGCAGTTACGGGACAGGGAATTCACCCCTCCACTTT. It yields the protein CASSYGTGNSPLHF. V and J are TRBV6-5 and TRBJ1-6; TRBD1 matches 9 bases. In germline, CDR1 is MNHEY, CDR2 SVGAGI. This CDR3 has 14 residues. V dropped 2 bases and J dropped 7; count of bases not matched to a gene: 0.

The chain uses TRBV5-1 and TRBJ1-6; D remains unclear. Trimming shortened V by 2 bases and J by 6 bases, and 12 bases separated the two germline ends. The CDR3 covers 15 residues. Germline CDR1 and CDR2: SGHRS and YFSETQ. The CDR3 is CASSFTQESNSPLHF. The CDR3 DNA follows: TGCGCCAGCAGCTTTACGCAGGAAAGTAATTCACCCCTCCACTTT.

This chain connects TRBV19 to TRBJ1-1; 9 nucleotides align to TRBD1. CDR1 is LNHDA, CDR2 SQIVND, per germline (reference sequence). J lost 4 bases, V lost 11 bases, and 11 bases had no gene match. This CDR3 has 14 residues. The CDR3 sequence is CAPEGTGKGTEAFF. The CDR3 bases are TGTGCCCCTGAGGGGACAGGGAAGGGCACTGAAGCTTTCTTT.

The chain is built from TRBV5-6 and TRBJ2-1, with D perhaps matching TRBD2 (6 bases). The germline gives CDR1 SGHDT, CDR2 YYEEEE. The CDR3 length is 15 residues. V lost 2 bases and J lost 8, with 17 bases in between. The CDR3 DNA reads TGTGCCAGCAGCTTCGGAGGCGGGATTGGATATGAGCAGTTCTTC. The encoded protein is CASSFGGGIGYEQFF.

V is TRBV2 and J is TRBJ2-7; the D gene is possibly TRBD1 (6 bases). CDR3 size: 12 residues. The V and J ends lost 8 bases and 3 bases respectively, with 11 bases between them. Germline CDR1 reads SNHLY; CDR2 reads FYNNEI. In DNA form, the CDR3 reads TGTGCCAGCCTGGACAGAGTCTACGAGCAGTACTTC. It translates to CASLDRVYEQYF.

This chain connects TRBV30 to TRBJ1-5; 8 positions agree with TRBD1. J was trimmed by 5 bases and V by 3 bases; bases with no gene match: 6. Germline V gene lookup returns CDR1 GTSNPN and CDR2 SVGIG (reference sequence). This CDR3 comprises 14 residues. This CDR3 reads CAWSAGQGDQPQHF. As DNA, the CDR3 is TGTGCCTGGAGCGCAGGACAGGGAGATCAGCCCCAGCATTTT.

This clone was counted once. This chain links TRBV27 with TRBJ2-7, with TRBD2 matching 12 bases. The CDR3 length is 16 residues. Per germline, CDR1 MNHEY and CDR2 SMNVEV (reference sequence). Trimming removed 6 bases from V and 6 bases from J; junction bases left unmatched: 12. For the CDR3, the DNA is TGTGCCAGCAGCGGACTAGCGGGGCCCCGGGGCCTCGAGCAGTACTTC. It yields the protein CASSGLAGPRGLEQYF.